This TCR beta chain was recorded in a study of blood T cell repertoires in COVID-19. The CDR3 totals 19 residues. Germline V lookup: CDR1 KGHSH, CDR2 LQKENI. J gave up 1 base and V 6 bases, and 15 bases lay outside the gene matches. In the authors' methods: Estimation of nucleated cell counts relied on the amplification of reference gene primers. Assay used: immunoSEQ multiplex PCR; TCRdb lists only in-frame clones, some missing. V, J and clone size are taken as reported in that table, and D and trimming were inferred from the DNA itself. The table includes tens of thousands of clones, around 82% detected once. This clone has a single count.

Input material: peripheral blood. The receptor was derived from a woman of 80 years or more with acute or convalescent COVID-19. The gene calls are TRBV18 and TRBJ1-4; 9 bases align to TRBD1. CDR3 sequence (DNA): TGTGCCAGCTCTCGCATTTTTGGGACAGGGATCGGAACTAATGAAAAACTGTTTTTT. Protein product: CASSRIFGTGIGTNEKLFF.